This T cell receptor beta chain was documented in a study of T cells in Graves' hyperthyroidism and ophthalmopathy. This clonotype has a count of ten or more. TCR beta CDR3 region amplification was performed from RNA transcripts. During a first-round RT-PCR of the TCR CDR3, the HTBI primer set was used. From the multiplex PCR reads, TCRdb called clonotypes with MiXCR, one entry per CDR3 protein. This table holds 300,000 to 400,000 distinct CDR3 sequences, around 14% found once. The CDR3 spans 14 residues. Unmatched junction bases numbered 6, after V lost 1 base and J lost 7 bases. The source is a woman aged 60 to 75 with Graves' hyperthyroidism. J is TRBJ2-5 and V is TRBV12-3 or TRBV12-4, with 7 nucleotides matching TRBD2. The material sequenced was blood. The chain's CDR3 is CASSLGGGRGTQYF. CDR3 in DNA: TGTGCCAGCAGTTTAGGGGGGGGTCGGGGGACCCAGTACTTC.